This TCR beta chain was recorded in a study of blood T cell repertoires in COVID-19. Study context: PBMCs, B-cell-depleted T cells, or T cells provided the cDNA or gDNA that made up the material.

CDR3 length equals 13 residues. The germline V gene has CDR1 SNHLY and CDR2 FYNNEI. V was pared by 4 bases and J by 5 bases, with 11 bases between. In the authors' methods: Using reference gene primer amplification, nucleated cell counts were estimated. Method: immunoSEQ multiplex PCR; TCRdb's copy keeps in-frame clones and lacks some. The D gene and trimming were derived from the DNA, and the V and J assignments and clone size from that table. The table lists some 320,000 clones, roughly 90% of them singletons. Participant-reported clinical history was the basis for cohort assignment. Cohort 3 recovered donors had two negative PCRs, clearance, or symptom resolution.

This receptor was identified in a man aged 55-75 years who had recovered from COVID-19. V and J are TRBV2 and TRBJ1-1, with D possibly matching TRBD1 (6 bases). Sequencing input: PBMCs or T cells enriched from blood (not recorded which). The CDR3 protein is CASSAGELTEAFF. Written as DNA, the CDR3 is TGTGCCAGCAGTGCAGGGGAGCTGACTGAAGCTTTCTTT.